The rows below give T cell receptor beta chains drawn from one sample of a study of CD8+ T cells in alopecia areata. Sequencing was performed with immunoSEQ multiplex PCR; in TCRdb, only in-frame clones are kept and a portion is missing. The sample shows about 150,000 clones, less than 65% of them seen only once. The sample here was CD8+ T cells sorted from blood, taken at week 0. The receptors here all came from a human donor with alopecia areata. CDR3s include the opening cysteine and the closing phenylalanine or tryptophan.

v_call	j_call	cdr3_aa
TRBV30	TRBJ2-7	CAWSVYRSYEQYF
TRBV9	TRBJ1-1	CASSVDGGTDRTEAFF
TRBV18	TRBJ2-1	CASSPRGLDEQFF
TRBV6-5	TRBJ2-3	CASSLTGGRTDTQYF
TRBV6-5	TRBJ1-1	CASSVWDSTEAFF
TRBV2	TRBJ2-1	CASLDAGDNEQFF
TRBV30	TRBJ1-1	CAWSVGDRGEAFF
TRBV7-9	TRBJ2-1	CASSLAPEQFF
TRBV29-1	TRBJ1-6	CSVGGPRGAEDSPLHF
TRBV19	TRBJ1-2	CASSNPGIRDGYTF
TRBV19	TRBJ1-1	CASSTGQSREAFF
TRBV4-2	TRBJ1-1	CASSPTGTGPMNTEAFF
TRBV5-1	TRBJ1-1	CASSILGDTEAFF
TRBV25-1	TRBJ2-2	CASRMAGELFF
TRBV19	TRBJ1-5	CASSMGGPNQPQHF
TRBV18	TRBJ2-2	CASSPVTANTGELFF
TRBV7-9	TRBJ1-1	CASSYDTEAFF
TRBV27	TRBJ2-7	CASSSGTLSPEQYF
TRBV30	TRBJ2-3	CAWSALDGTDTQYF
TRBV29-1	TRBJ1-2	CSVDDETGPGANYGYTF
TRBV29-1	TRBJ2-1	CSVPLTSRSYNEQFF
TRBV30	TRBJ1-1	CAWSVTEATEAFF
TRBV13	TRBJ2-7	CASSPASGGTYEQYF
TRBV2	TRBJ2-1	CASIGEYNEQFF
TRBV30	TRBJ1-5	CAWTTLAGPSNQPQHF
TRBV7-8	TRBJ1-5	CASSLGRVDSNQPQHF
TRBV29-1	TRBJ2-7	CSVQEGGYEQYF
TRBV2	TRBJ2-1	CASSGGGSGEYNEQFF
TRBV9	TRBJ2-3	CASSVGRGTDTQYF
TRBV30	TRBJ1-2	CAWSYGQGDYGYTF
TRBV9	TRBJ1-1	CASSVGGVSEAFF
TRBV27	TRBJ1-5	CASSLSASGAHQPQHF
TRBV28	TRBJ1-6	CASSLTTGSYNSPLHF
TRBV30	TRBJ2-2	CAWTDRDYTGELFF
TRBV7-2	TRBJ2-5	CASSWRGGETETQYF
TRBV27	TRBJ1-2	CASTSTGNYGYTF